A single T cell receptor (beta chain) is shown here with its context. This entry belongs to a study of regulatory T cells in long-lasting Graves disease. This CDR3 contains 17 residues. Germline trimming cut 1 base from V and 0 bases from J; bases unmatched to any gene: 4. Germline CDR1 and CDR2: SGHTA and FQGTGA. Time point given: newly diagnosed GD, antithyroid drugs for less than 3 months. PBMCs provided the RNA from which the TCR library was made. Building the TCR beta libraries relied on iRepertoire HTBI primers, and CDR3 regions underwent Arm-PCR. TCRdb reprocessed the multiplex PCR reads via MiXCR and lists one record per CDR3 protein. The repertoire has about 360,000 distinct CDR3 sequences, roughly 17% of them found once; the top ten carry 20%. This sample was shared with a second study, whose subject was T cells in Graves' hyperthyroidism and ophthalmopathy.

The sequencing used peripheral blood mononuclear cells (PBMCs), collected at new diagnosis, from a patient treated with antithyroid drugs. V and J are TRBV7-3 and TRBJ2-1, with TRBD2 identical over 9 bases. The sequence was collected from a woman between 18 and 29 years old with Graves disease. CDR3 in amino acids: CASSLIPSGISYNEQFF. The CDR3 DNA is TGTGCCAGCAGCTTAATCCCTAGCGGGATCTCCTACAATGAGCAGTTCTTC. The full variable domain, completed using reference TRBV7-3 and TRBJ2-1, is GAGVSQTPSNKVTEKGKYVELRCDPISGHTALYWYRQSLGQGPEFLIYFQGTGAADDSGLPNDRFFAVRPEGSVSTLKIQRTERGDSAVYLCASSLIPSGISYNEQFFGPGTRLTVL.